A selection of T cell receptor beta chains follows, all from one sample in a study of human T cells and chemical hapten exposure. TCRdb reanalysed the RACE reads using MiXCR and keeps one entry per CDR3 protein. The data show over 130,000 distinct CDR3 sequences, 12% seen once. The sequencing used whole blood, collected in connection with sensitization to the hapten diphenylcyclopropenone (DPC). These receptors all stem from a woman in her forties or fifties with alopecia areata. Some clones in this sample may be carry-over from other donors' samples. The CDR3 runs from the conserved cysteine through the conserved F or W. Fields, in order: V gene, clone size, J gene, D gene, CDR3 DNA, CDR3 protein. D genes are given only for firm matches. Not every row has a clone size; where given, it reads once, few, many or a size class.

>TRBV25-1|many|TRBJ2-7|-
TGTGCCAGCAGTGGGGTAGGCCCAGGCGAGCAGTACTTC
CASSGVGPGEQYF
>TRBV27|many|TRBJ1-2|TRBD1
TGTGCCAGCAGGCCCTGGACAGGGTTTGAAGGGGGCTACACCTTC
CASRPWTGFEGGYTF
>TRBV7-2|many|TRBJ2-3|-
TGTGCCAGCAGCCAGGAGGCGACTAGAGGGTCAGATACGCAGTATTTT
CASSQEATRGSDTQYF
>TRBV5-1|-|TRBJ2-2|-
TGCGCCAGCAGCTACCGGGACATTAGCACCGGGGAGCTGTTTTTT
CASSYRDISTGELFF
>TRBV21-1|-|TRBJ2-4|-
TGTGCCAGCAGCGAAAGGGCCCAGACAGGGAAAAACATTCAGTACTTC
CASSERAQTGKNIQYF
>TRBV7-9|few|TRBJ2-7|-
TGTGCCATTCAACGGGACAACTCCTACGAGCAGTACTTC
CAIQRDNSYEQYF
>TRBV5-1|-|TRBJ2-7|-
TGCGCCAGCAGCTTGGCCTGGACAGGGATTGTTGCCGCGGGAGGTTCCTACGAGCAGTACTTC
CASSLAWTGIVAAGGSYEQYF
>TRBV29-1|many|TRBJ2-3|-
TGCAGCGTTGAAGAAACTAGGGGTACGCAGTATTTT
CSVEETRGTQYF
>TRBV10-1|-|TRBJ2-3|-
TGCGCCAGCATAGGGGGGGGGCTTCTGCTGGATACGCAGTATTTT
CASIGGGLLLDTQYF
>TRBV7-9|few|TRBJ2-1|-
TGTGCCAGCAGCCAATACAGGGTTGAGCAGTTCTTC
CASSQYRVEQFF
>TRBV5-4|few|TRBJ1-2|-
TGTGCCAGCAGCTTGGTCAGGGGACTCGGCTACACCTTC
CASSLVRGLGYTF
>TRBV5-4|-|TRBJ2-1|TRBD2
TGTGCCAGCAGCTTGCCGTCGGGAGGGTACAATGAGCAGTTCTTC
CASSLPSGGYNEQFF
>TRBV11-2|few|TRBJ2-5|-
TGTGCCAGCAGAGGGCAGGTACACCGCCAAGAGACCCAGTACTTC
CASRGQVHRQETQYF
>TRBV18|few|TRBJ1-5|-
TGTGCCAGCTCACCAGGGGTTGGTAGCAATCAGCCCCAGCATTTT
CASSPGVGSNQPQHF
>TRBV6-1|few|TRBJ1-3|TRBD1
TGTGCCAGCACCGATTACAGGGGGCAGGGAAACACCATATATTTT
CASTDYRGQGNTIYF
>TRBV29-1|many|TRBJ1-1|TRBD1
TGCAGCGCCATGGACAGGGATGTTCGTTCCACTGAAGCTTTCTTT
CSAMDRDVRSTEAFF
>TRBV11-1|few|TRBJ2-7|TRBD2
TGTGCCAGCAGCTTACTAGCGGGCCTAACCTACGAGCAGTACTTC
CASSLLAGLTYEQYF
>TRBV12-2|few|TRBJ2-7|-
TGTGCAAGTCGTCCCGCCCGGGACAGCTCCTACGAGCAGTACTTC
CASRPARDSSYEQYF
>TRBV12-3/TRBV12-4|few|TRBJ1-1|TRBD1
TGTGCCAGCAGTCCCGGGACAGGGGCGGGGGCCGCTGAAGCTTTCTTT
CASSPGTGAGAAEAFF
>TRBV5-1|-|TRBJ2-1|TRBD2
TGCGCCAGCAGCGTCTCCGGGACTAGCGGGAGTGTATTCAATGAGCAGTTCTTC
CASSVSGTSGSVFNEQFF
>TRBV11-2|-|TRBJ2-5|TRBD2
TGTGCCAGCAGCTTAGGGGCGGGTAGCGGGACTTCCTTTTCCTTC
CASSLGAGSGTSFSF
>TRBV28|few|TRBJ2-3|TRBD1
TGTGCCAGCACCATCGGACAGGGGAGTCGTACGCAGTATTTT
CASTIGQGSRTQYF